This T cell receptor beta chain was sequenced for a study of blood T cell repertoires in COVID-19. Study summary: The United States, Italy and Spain supplied acute and convalescent COVID-19 samples. PBMCs, B-cell-depleted T cells, or T cells were the source of the cDNA or gDNA that made up the material.

From germline, CDR1 is LGHNA and CDR2 YSLEER. Trimming cost V 0 bases and J 5 bases; bases outside gene matches: 18. The CDR3 covers 20 residues. Measured with immunoSEQ multiplex PCR; TCRdb has only the in-frame clones, and not every one. Of some 300,000 clones in the sample, approximately 86% are singletons; the top ten hold roughly 13%. This TCR derives from a woman in her 70s with COVID-19, enrolled during active disease. Sequencing input: peripheral blood. The chain joins TRBV4-3 to TRBJ2-7; TRBD2 agrees at 11 bases. In DNA form, the CDR3 reads TGCGCCAGCAGCCAAGAAGCACTAGCGGGGGCCTCCTGGTTCCCACACGAGCAGTACTTC. Translation gives CASSQEALAGASWFPHEQYF.